The present TCR beta chain was sequenced within a study of T cell responses to AZD1222 COVID-19 vaccine. Some clones are missing from TCRdb's copy, which holds only in-frame ones; the method was immunoSEQ multiplex PCR. The sample lists 100,000 to 150,000 clones; 85% to 95% were seen once. This receptor was obtained from an adult in good health. Sequenced here: peripheral blood, sampled on day 0 of AZD1222 vaccination.

As DNA, the CDR3 is TGCAGTGCTAGAGCCGGCTACGAGCAGTACTTC. It codes for CSARAGYEQYF. This chain links TRBV20-1 with TRBJ2-7; no clear D. CDR3 length: 11 amino acids. Looked up from germline, CDR1 is DFQATT and CDR2 is SNEGSKA (reference sequence). Trimming removed 1 base at V and 3 bases at J, with 4 bases between.